This TCR beta chain was identified during a study of blood T cell repertoires in COVID-19. The overall study: Specimens from acute and convalescent COVID-19 originated in the United States, Italy and Spain.

In the original analysis: Quantification of nucleated cells was approximated via reference gene primer amplification. The protocol was immunoSEQ multiplex PCR, while the TCRdb copy is restricted to in-frame clones and leaves out a portion. V and J calls and clone size are copied from that table; D and trimming were computed from the DNA. The table records fewer than 500,000 clones, 70% to 90% of them present only once. Adults between roughly 18 and 95 years of age took part from 24 US areas. Germline V gives CDR1 LGHDT, CDR2 YNNKEL (reference sequence). Trimming cost V 0 bases and J 1 base, with 6 bases left between them. The CDR3 runs to 14 residues.

The TCR comes from a young woman with acute COVID-19. V and J are TRBV3-1 (or the pseudogene TRBV3-2) and TRBJ2-5; a possible D gene is TRBD2 (5 bases). The sample comprised PBMCs or T cells enriched from blood (not recorded which). The CDR3 here is CASSQDRGQETQYF. In nucleotides, the CDR3 is TGTGCCAGCAGCCAAGACCGGGGCCAAGAGACCCAGTACTTC.